The table lists the clone carrying this TCR beta chain with a few counts. Its antigen remains unidentified. The sample belongs to a study of identical twins. Notes on the study in general: Surplus twin overlap in beta out-of-frame sequences was less pronounced.

The CDR3 is made up of 12 amino acids. The ends were cut back, 3 bases at V and 11 bases at J, with 11 bases in the middle. Germline CDR1 and CDR2: MNHNY and SVGAGI (reference sequence). TCRdb processed the 5' RACE reads anew with MiXCR; each CDR3 protein has one entry. This table has 1.5 million or so distinct CDR3 sequences, more than 30% appearing once. The V call is TRBV6-6, the J call TRBJ2-1; D is perhaps TRBD1 (6 bases). This sequence originates from a newborn girl in good health. Input material: cord blood. CDR3 nucleotide sequence: TGTGCCAGCAGTTATCTGGACAGTCAGCAGTTCTTC. Its translation: CASSYLDSQQFF.